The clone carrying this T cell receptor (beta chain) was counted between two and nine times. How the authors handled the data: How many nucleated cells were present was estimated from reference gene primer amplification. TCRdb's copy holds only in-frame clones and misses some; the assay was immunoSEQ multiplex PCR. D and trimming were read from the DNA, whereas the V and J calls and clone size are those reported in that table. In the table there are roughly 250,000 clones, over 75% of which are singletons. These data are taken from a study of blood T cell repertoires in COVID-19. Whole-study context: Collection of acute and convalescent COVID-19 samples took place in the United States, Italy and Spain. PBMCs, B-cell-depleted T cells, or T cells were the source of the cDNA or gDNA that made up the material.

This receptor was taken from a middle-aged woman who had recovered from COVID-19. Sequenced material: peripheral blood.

As DNA, the CDR3 is TGTGCCAGCAGCCAACCGCCCAGGGCTTACGAGCAGTACTTC. It is translated as CASSQPPRAYEQYF. This chain joins TRBV7-2 and TRBJ2-7, with a tentative D call TRBD1 (5 bases). The CDR3 loop spans 14 amino acids. The V and J ends lost 5 bases and 4 bases respectively, with 15 bases between them. From germline, CDR1 is SGHTA and CDR2 FQGNSA.